The 17 T cell receptor beta chains in this list originate from one sample, sequenced in a study of T cells in Graves' hyperthyroidism and ophthalmopathy. Authors of the study amplified TCR beta CDR3 regions from RNA transcripts. RT-PCR in the first round (using the HTBI primer set) targeted the TCR CDR3. Each CDR3 protein gets one entry after TCRdb re-called the multiplex PCR reads with MiXCR. This table has approximately 640,000 distinct CDR3 sequences, roughly 16% appearing once. The sample was blood. These receptors were obtained from a woman between 25 and 40 years old with Graves' hyperthyroidism.

This clonotype was seen ten or more times. The chain joins TRBV12-3 or TRBV12-4 to TRBJ2-1; TRBD2 matches at 10 bases. This CDR3 contains 19 residues. The trim removed 5 bases at V and 0 bases at J, leaving 13 bases unmatched. CDR3 coding DNA: TGTGCCAGCAGTCCCTCCGGGACTAGCGCATTCAGCTCCTACAATGAGCAGTTCTTC. Its translation: CASSPSGTSAFSSYNEQFF.

In its sample, this clonotype was seen many times. The chain recombines TRBV2 with TRBJ2-3; D not certain. The V and J ends lost 4 bases and 5 bases respectively, with 13 bases between them. This CDR3 has 14 residues. The germline V gene has CDR1 SNHLY and CDR2 FYNNEI. CDR3 sequence (DNA): TGTGCCAGCAGTGTCGAAAAGTTGCAAGATACGCAGTATTTT. Translation: CASSVEKLQDTQYF.

This clonotype was recorded many times. This chain uses TRBV12-3 or TRBV12-4 with TRBJ1-2; tentative D call: TRBD1 (6 bases). There are 13 residues in the CDR3. V shed 6 bases and J shed 4 bases, with 12 bases lying between them. The CDR3 region is CASSWDNSYGYTF. The CDR3 DNA reads TGTGCCAGCAGCTGGGACAACAGCTATGGCTACACCTTC.

The gene calls are TRBV19 and TRBJ2-7; the match to TRBD2 covers 9 bases. CDR3 length equals 18 residues. Losses at the gene ends were 7 bases for V and 1 base for J; bases not matched to a gene: 17. Germline lookup yields CDR1 LNHDA and CDR2 SQIVND (reference sequence). The DNA for the CDR3 is TGTGCCAGTACCCCCAAGCACCCCACTAGCGGGTCTTCCTACGAGCAGTACTTC. This translates into CASTPKHPTSGSSYEQYF.

This clonotype was picked up a small number of times. The chain has TRBV7-9 and TRBJ2-7, with 9 bases matching TRBD2. The CDR3 length is 17 residues. Germline V gives CDR1 SEHNR, CDR2 FQNEAQ (reference sequence). J was trimmed by 0 bases and V by 4 bases; bases with no gene match: 10. CDR3 nucleotide sequence: TGTGCCAGCAGCTCCGCAACCTCTAGCGGGGTCTCCTACGAGCAGTACTTC. Amino acids: CASSSATSSGVSYEQYF. Combining the CDR3 with reference TRBV7-9 and TRBJ2-7 gives the whole variable domain DTGVSQNPRHKITKRGQNVTFRCDPISEHNRLYWYRQTLGQGPEFLTYFQNEAQLEKSRLLSDRFSAERPKGSFSTLEIQRTEQGDSAMYLCASSSATSSGVSYEQYFGPGTRLTVT.

The chain uses TRBV5-1 and TRBJ2-7, with TRBD2 matching over 10 bases. V lost 0 bases, J lost 7 bases, and 10 bases stayed unmatched. This CDR3 comprises 16 residues. Germline V gives CDR1 SGHRS, CDR2 YFSETQ. The CDR3: CASSLASSGSTIEQYF. In DNA, the CDR3 is TGCGCCAGCAGCTTGGCCTCTAGCGGGAGTACTATAGAGCAGTACTTC.

The V call is TRBV20-1, the J call TRBJ2-7; 9 nucleotides line up with TRBD2. This CDR3 has 18 residues. Trimming cost V 4 bases and J 0 bases; bases outside gene matches: 16. Germline V CDR1 and CDR2: DFQATT, SNEGSKA (reference sequence). The CDR3 sequence: CSAITGLSSGMNSYEQYF. DNA for the CDR3: TGCAGTGCTATTACTGGGCTTTCTAGCGGGATGAACTCCTACGAGCAGTACTTC.

This clonotype was detected only a few times. The chain links TRBV20-1 to TRBJ1-5; D gene uncertain. CDR3 length: 14 residues. V was pared by 0 bases and J by 3 bases, with 9 bases between. Germline values: CDR1 DFQATT, CDR2 SNEGSKA (reference sequence). The CDR3 reads CSARDTRLNQPQHF. DNA of the CDR3: TGCAGTGCTAGAGATACGAGGCTCAATCAGCCCCAGCATTTT.

This clonotype was detected many times. This sequence joins TRBV12-3 or TRBV12-4 and TRBJ2-7; 12 bases agree with TRBD1. The CDR3 is made up of 18 amino acids. The junction had 14 bases not matched to a gene; V was cut back by 6 bases and J by 2 bases. CDR3 amino acids: CASRASRIGTGGTYEQYF. The CDR3 DNA follows: TGTGCCAGCAGGGCTAGCAGAATAGGGACAGGGGGCACCTACGAGCAGTACTTC.

V is TRBV9 and J is TRBJ2-5, with 9 bases identical to TRBD1. The DNA end is more similar to TRBJ2-1, so the J call may be wrong. The CDR3 consists of 15 residues. Looked up from germline, CDR1 is SGDLS and CDR2 is YYNGEE. The CDR3 protein is CASSDLGTGQETQFF. DNA of the CDR3: TGTGCCAGCAGCGATCTTGGGACAGGGCAAGAGACCCAGTTCTTC.

Ten or more counts support this clonotype. The V call is TRBV7-2, the J call TRBJ2-1, with 10 bases that match TRBD2. J lost 3 bases, V lost 4 bases, and 3 bases had no gene match. Germline lookup yields CDR1 SGHTA and CDR2 FQGNSA. This CDR3 contains 15 residues. The CDR3 DNA reads as TGTGCCAGCAGCTCTAGCGGGAGCTTCTACAATGAGCAGTTCTTC. Amino acid sequence: CASSSSGSFYNEQFF.

This clonotype was recorded a few times. V and J are TRBV19 and TRBJ1-1; D call uncertain. Germline CDR1 reads LNHDA; CDR2 reads SQIVND (reference sequence). The CDR3 loop spans 15 amino acids. Trimming removed 4 bases at V and 0 bases at J, with 12 bases between. The CDR3 DNA follows: TGTGCCAGTAGTACAACAAGATTTTTGAACACTGAAGCTTTCTTT. As protein: CASSTTRFLNTEAFF.

The chain joins TRBV29-1 to TRBJ2-7; tentatively, D is TRBD2 (5 bases). Trimming removed 6 bases from V and 3 bases from J, with 18 bases in between. Germline CDR1 reads SQVTM; CDR2 reads ANQGSEA. The CDR3 is made up of 14 amino acids. The CDR3 loop reads CSVASRETNYEQYF. The DNA of the CDR3 is TGCAGCGTAGCCTCACGGGAAACCAACTACGAGCAGTACTTC.

This clonotype was picked up many times. The V call is TRBV10-1, the J call TRBJ1-2; TRBD1 might be the D (6 bases). This CDR3 contains 12 residues. V dropped 9 bases and J dropped 4 bases, with 12 bases sitting between them. CDR1 and CDR2 (germline): WNHNN, SYGVQD (reference sequence). The CDR3 DNA reads as TGCGCCAGTAACAGGGTGTCCTATGGCTACACCTTC. This gives the protein CASNRVSYGYTF.

The chain uses TRBV6-5 and TRBJ2-1; D may be TRBD1 (5 bases). Trimming took off 2 bases at V and 15 bases at J, with 14 bases between the two ends. Germline V lookup: CDR1 MNHEY, CDR2 SVGAGI. This CDR3 spans 12 amino acids. CDR3 sequence (DNA): TGTGCCAGCAGTTACCGGGTGGGGCATTGGTTCTTC. It specifies CASSYRVGHWFF.

This clonotype came up many times. DNA of the CDR3: TGTGCCAGCAGTTTACGGGGGACCGCAGATACGCAGTATTTT. This gives the protein CASSLRGTADTQYF. This chain links TRBV27 with TRBJ2-3, with a weak D call TRBD2 (6 bases). Germline V gene lookup returns CDR1 MNHEY and CDR2 SMNVEV (reference sequence). The V gene lost 2 bases and the J gene lost 4 bases, with 10 bases spanning the gap. The CDR3 runs to 14 residues.

Many counts were recorded for this clonotype. The chain carries TRBV7-9 and TRBJ2-1, with 13 nucleotides matching TRBD2. The CDR3 loop spans 15 amino acids. Germline values: CDR1 SEHNR, CDR2 FQNEAQ (reference sequence). The trim removed 4 bases at V and 7 bases at J, leaving 4 bases unmatched. The CDR3 region has the DNA TGTGCCAGCAGCTCGGGACTAGCGGGGACTAATGAGCAGTTCTTC. This translates into CASSSGLAGTNEQFF.